This passage covers 22 T cell receptor beta chains from one sample sequenced in a study of blood T cell repertoires in COVID-19. Sequenced by immunoSEQ multiplex PCR; TCRdb stores in-frame clones only, minus some. Found here are 350,000 to 450,000 clones, roughly 86% of them singletons; the top ten hold around 2.9%. Sequenced sample: peripheral blood. Receptors originate from a human donor in a cohort sampled during active COVID-19.

The chain joins TRBV20-1 to TRBJ2-1, with D hard to call. The V end lost 8 bases, the J end lost 6 bases, and 5 bases lay between the germline ends. This CDR3 has 9 amino acids. Germline V lookup: CDR1 DFQATT, CDR2 SNEGSKA (reference sequence). The CDR3 is CSPGNEQFF. DNA of the CDR3: TGCAGTCCCGGCAATGAGCAGTTCTTC.

This clone was found a few times. The chain combines TRBV19 with TRBJ2-1, with D tentatively TRBD1 (7 bases). CDR1 and CDR2 (germline): LNHDA, SQIVND (reference sequence). V dropped 5 bases and J dropped 4 bases, with 12 bases sitting between them. The CDR3 runs to 14 residues. The CDR3, as DNA: TGTGCCAGTAGTTTCCAGGGGGGATACAATGAGCAGTTCTTC. This gives the protein CASSFQGGYNEQFF.

The chain links TRBV11-1 to TRBJ1-2, with TRBD1 identical over 8 bases. This CDR3 region has 15 residues. Germline V lookup: CDR1 SGHAT, CDR2 FQDESV (reference sequence). Germline trimming cut 1 base from V and 7 bases from J; bases unmatched to any gene: 8. In DNA form, the CDR3 reads TGTGCCAGCAGCTTAGACAGGGGGAAAACAACTGGCTACACCTTC. Translating gives CASSLDRGKTTGYTF.

The gene calls are TRBV15 and TRBJ2-2; 7 nucleotides agree with TRBD1. CDR1 is LNHNV and CDR2 is YYDKDF in the germline V gene (reference sequence). CDR3 length: 17 residues. Germline trimming cut 5 bases from V and 1 base from J; bases unmatched to any gene: 10. CDR3: CATSYRPGTENTGELFF. The CDR3 nucleotides read TGTGCCACCAGCTACCGACCCGGGACAGAGAACACCGGGGAGCTGTTTTTT.

This clone came up once. This rearrangement joins TRBV2 to TRBJ2-7; D is undetermined. V was cut by 6 bases and J by 0 bases, with 6 bases left in between. Germline lookup yields CDR1 SNHLY and CDR2 FYNNEI. The CDR3 totals 12 residues. CDR3 residues: CASSRSSYEQYF. CDR3 nucleotide sequence: TGTGCCAGCAGCCGGAGCTCCTACGAGCAGTACTTC.

This clone was counted only a few times. The chain joins TRBV5-1 to TRBJ2-3, with 15 bases lining up with TRBD2. Germline V gene sequence: CDR1 SGHRS, CDR2 YFSETQ. Losses at the gene ends were 4 bases for V and 6 bases for J; bases not matched to a gene: 6. CDR3 length: 16 amino acids. The CDR3: CASSKGLAGGGDTQYF. For the CDR3, the DNA is TGCGCCAGCAGCAAGGGACTAGCGGGAGGAGGGGATACGCAGTATTTT.

The CDR3, as DNA: TGTGCCTGGAGGGGGAGGGTGGGGAACACTGAAGCTTTCTTT. It encodes CAWRGRVGNTEAFF. V is TRBV30 and J is TRBJ1-1; D is undetermined. The CDR3 length is 14 residues. Germline assignment: CDR1 GTSNPN and CDR2 SVGIG (reference sequence). Trimming took off 3 bases at V and 1 base at J, with 12 bases between the two ends.

In nucleotides, the CDR3 is TGTGCCAGCAGCACAGGCCGAGATCAGCCCCAGCATTTT. Translated: CASSTGRDQPQHF. The V gene is TRBV12-3 or TRBV12-4, the J gene TRBJ1-5, with D perhaps TRBD1 (5 bases). The V end was cut by 6 bases, the J end by 5 bases, with 11 bases between. This CDR3 contains 13 residues.

The rearrangement links TRBV14 to TRBJ1-2; D possibly corresponds to TRBD1 (6 bases). Germline values: CDR1 SGHDN, CDR2 FVKESK. CDR3 length: 16 amino acids. The germline V and J ends were trimmed by 0 bases and 2 bases, with 13 bases remaining between them. CDR3 nucleotides: TGTGCCAGCAGCCAAGATGTGGGGGCGACGAACTATGGCTACACCTTC. Its translation is CASSQDVGATNYGYTF.

V gene TRBV30 combines with J gene TRBJ1-5; D call uncertain. The CDR3 runs to 13 residues. In germline, CDR1 is GTSNPN, CDR2 SVGIG (reference sequence). V shed 1 base and J shed 2 bases, with 6 bases lying between them. In DNA, the CDR3 is TGTGCCTGGAGTGCCGAGGGCAATCAGCCCCAGCATTTT. Its protein is CAWSAEGNQPQHF.

This sequence joins TRBV19 and TRBJ2-3; possible D gene TRBD2, 5 bases. V lost 6 bases and J lost 3, with 16 bases in between. The CDR3 loop spans 15 amino acids. Germline loops: CDR1 LNHDA, CDR2 SQIVND (reference sequence). Here the CDR3 reads CASRFGEWETDTQYF. The CDR3 bases are TGTGCCAGTAGGTTTGGGGAGTGGGAAACAGATACGCAGTATTTT.

About this clone: Other DNA sequences within the sample encode an identical CDR3. This chain links TRBV5-6 with TRBJ1-2, with 7 bases lining up with TRBD1. From germline, CDR1 is SGHDT and CDR2 YYEEEE. The CDR3 consists of 13 residues. The V gene end was trimmed by 4 bases and the J gene end by 2 bases; junction bases not matched to a gene: 2. The CDR3 DNA is TGTGCCAGCAGCCCGGGACAGAACTATGGCTACACCTTC. Translating it yields CASSPGQNYGYTF.

This rearrangement joins TRBV5-4 to TRBJ2-5; TRBD2 matches 10 bases. Germline assignment: CDR1 SGHNT and CDR2 YYREEE (reference sequence). V gave up 1 base and J gave up 4 bases; unmatched junction bases: 13. This CDR3 has 18 residues. CDR3 nucleotides: TGTGCCAGCAGCTTGAATCCCAGCGGGAGGGATTCGCGAGAGACCCAGTACTTC. Protein product: CASSLNPSGRDSRETQYF.

This clone was picked up one time. V usage is TRBV7-3 and J usage is TRBJ2-1; TRBD2 matches at 7 bases. The germline gives CDR1 SGHTA, CDR2 FQGTGA. Losses at the gene ends were 5 bases for V and 1 base for J; bases not matched to a gene: 5. The CDR3 has 15 residues. The CDR3 reads CASSQMGGSYNEQFF. The CDR3 DNA follows: TGTGCCAGCAGCCAAATGGGGGGGTCCTACAATGAGCAGTTCTTC.

This clone was observed once. The rearrangement links TRBV10-3 to TRBJ1-2, with D perhaps matching TRBD1 (6 bases). Trimming stripped 3 bases from V and 5 bases from J, with 16 bases between. Per germline, CDR1 ENHRY and CDR2 SYGVKD. This CDR3 has 15 residues. The CDR3 sequence is CAISDPLRGLYGYTF. CDR3 nucleotide sequence: TGTGCCATCAGTGATCCTTTGCGGGGGCTATATGGCTACACCTTC.

The J gene is TRBJ1-2, the V gene TRBV16; maybe TRBD1 (6 bases). Looked up from germline, CDR1 is KGHSY and CDR2 is FQNENV. V was pared by 4 bases and J by 4 bases, with 13 bases between. The length of the CDR3 is 14 residues. CDR3 nucleotides: TGTGCCAGCAGCCCATACAGGGCATCCTATGGCTACACCTTC. This translates into CASSPYRASYGYTF. Complete variable domain (other parts from reference TRBV16 and TRBJ1-2): GEEVAQTPKHLVRGEGQKAKLYCAPIKGHSYVFWYQQVLKNEFKFLISFQNENVFDETGMPKERFSAKCLPNSPCSLEIQATKLEDSAVYFCASSPYRASYGYTFGSGTRLTVV.

This chain uses TRBV2 with TRBJ2-3; 8 nucleotides line up with TRBD1. The V segment lost 9 bases and the J segment 1 base; nucleotides outside the gene matches: 6. The V gene's germline CDR1 is SNHLY and CDR2 FYNNEI. The CDR3 loop spans 14 amino acids. CDR3 coding DNA: TGTGCCAGTGACCCGGGACAGGGCACAGATACGCAGTATTTT. It encodes CASDPGQGTDTQYF.

The gene calls are TRBV29-1 and TRBJ1-1, with 8 bases matching TRBD1. The V and J ends lost 4 bases and 9 bases, in that order; junction bases with no gene match: 19. Per germline, CDR1 SQVTM and CDR2 ANQGSEA. CDR3 length: 16 residues. The CDR3 sequence: CSVGTGTGSTGGKAFF. DNA of the CDR3: TGCAGCGTTGGGACCGGGACAGGTTCTACCGGGGGGAAAGCTTTCTTT. Full variable domain (rest looked up from reference TRBV29-1 and TRBJ1-1): SAVISQKPSRDICQRGTSLTIQCQVDSQVTMMFWYRQQPGQSLTLIATANQGSEATYESGFVIDKFPISRPNLTFSTLTVSNMSPEDSSIYLCSVGTGTGSTGGKAFFGQGTRLTVV.

The CDR3 region has the DNA TGTGCCAGTAGTATACCGAGGAACACTGAAGCTTTCTTT. It translates to CASSIPRNTEAFF. This chain uses TRBV19 with TRBJ1-1; D unresolved. Per the germline V gene, CDR1 is LNHDA and CDR2 is SQIVND (reference sequence). V was pared by 2 bases and J by 1 base, with 5 bases between. The CDR3 is 13 residues long.

This chain links TRBV30 with TRBJ1-4, with 7 bases lining up with TRBD1. From germline, CDR1 is GTSNPN and CDR2 SVGIG (reference sequence). CDR3 size: 14 residues. V was clipped by 3 bases and J by 7 bases; unmatched bases: 8. CDR3 region: CAWRGQTLGEKLFF. As DNA, the CDR3 is TGTGCCTGGAGGGGACAGACTCTTGGTGAAAAACTGTTTTTT.

The chain uses TRBV6-5 and TRBJ2-1, with no clear D. This CDR3 spans 13 amino acids. The germline V and J ends were trimmed by 7 bases and 9 bases, with 16 bases remaining between them. Looked up from germline, CDR1 is MNHEY and CDR2 is SVGAGI. CDR3 in DNA: TGTGCCAGCACCCGTCGCCCCTCGAGTGAGCAGTTCTTC. Translating gives CASTRRPSSEQFF.

V gene TRBV19 combines with J gene TRBJ2-2; 10 bases fit TRBD2. This CDR3 has 16 amino acids. Germline-derived CDR1 and CDR2 are LNHDA and SQIVND (reference sequence). The ends lost 3 bases at V and 3 bases at J; junction bases unmatched: 4. CDR3 sequence: CASSIVAGGDTGELFF. CDR3 coding DNA: TGTGCCAGTAGTATCGTAGCGGGAGGCGACACCGGGGAGCTGTTTTTT.